This TCR beta chain appears in the sequencing data of a study of T cells after yellow fever vaccination. CDR1 and CDR2 (germline): SGHRS, YFSETQ. This CDR3 is built from 11 residues. Trimming took off 3 bases at V and 8 bases at J, with 8 bases between the two ends. Synthesis of TCR cDNA relied on 5'RACE template switching, which attached a universal primer site and UMIs. From the 5' RACE reads, TCRdb called clonotypes with MiXCR, one entry per CDR3 protein. Of a few hundred thousand distinct CDR3 sequences in the sample, 19% were seen once. This material consisted of PBMCs, taken 15 days after the yellow fever booster vaccination. The clonotype was recovered from a man aged 25-40 years who received the YFV17D yellow fever vaccine. The chain is built from TRBV5-1 and TRBJ2-5; weak D call: TRBD1 (5 bases). CDR3 sequence: CASSSDRTQYF. For the CDR3, the DNA is TGCGCCAGCAGCTCCGACAGAACCCAGTACTTC.